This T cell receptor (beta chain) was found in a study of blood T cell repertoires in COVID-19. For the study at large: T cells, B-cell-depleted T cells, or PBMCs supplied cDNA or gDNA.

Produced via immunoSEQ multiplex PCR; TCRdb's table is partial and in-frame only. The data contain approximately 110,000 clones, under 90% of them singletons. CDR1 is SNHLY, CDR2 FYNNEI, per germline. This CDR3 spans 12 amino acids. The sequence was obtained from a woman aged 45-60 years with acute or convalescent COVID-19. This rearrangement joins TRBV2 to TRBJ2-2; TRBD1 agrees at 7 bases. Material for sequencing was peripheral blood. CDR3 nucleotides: TGTGGGGCAGGGGGTGACACCGGGGAGCTGTTTTTT. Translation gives CGAGGDTGELFF.